This T cell receptor (beta chain) was captured by sequencing in a study of cytomegalovirus exposure and HLA in healthy donors. Findings of the study overall: TCR beta V- and J-gene trimming, according to a later analysis, was linked to a missense DCLRE1C variant.

The PCR used 60 Vbeta and 13 Jbeta primers. Clones were sequenced by immunoSEQ multiplex PCR, and TCRdb holds only the in-frame ones, with some missing. This sample has 100,000 to 150,000 clones, with around 70% found just once. Note on this clone: As yet, its antigen is unknown.

The ends were cut back, 3 bases at V and 5 bases at J, with 10 bases in the middle. This CDR3 spans 14 amino acids. In germline, CDR1 is LNHDA, CDR2 SQIVND (reference sequence). This chain links TRBV19 with TRBJ1-4; TRBD1 might be the D (6 bases). The receptor comes from a woman aged 45-60 years in good health and CMV-seropositive. The material sequenced was PBMCs. The CDR3 coding sequence is TGTGCCAGTAGTATGGGGACACAGAATGAAAAACTGTTTTTT. It is translated as CASSMGTQNEKLFF. Full variable domain (missing parts from reference TRBV19 and TRBJ1-4): DGGITQSPKYLFRKEGQNVTLSCEQNLNHDAMYWYRQDPGQGLRLIYYSQIVNDFQKGDIAEGYSVSREKKESFPLTVTSAQKNPTAFYLCASSMGTQNEKLFFGSGTQLSVL.